This T cell receptor (beta chain) emerged from a study of T cell responses to AZD1222 COVID-19 vaccine. Study-level findings and limits: The donor group comprised mostly white British people and more females; the analysis possibly underestimated clonal diversity. Two AZD1222 doses significantly raised spike-specific TCR breadth and depth over controls. Spike-spanning, vaccine-associated CD4 TCRs were dominant at 160-218 and 743-854.

The CDR3 consists of 17 residues. The germline V and J ends were trimmed by 3 bases and 0 bases, with 17 bases remaining between them. Germline-derived CDR1 and CDR2 are SGHNT and YYREEE (reference sequence). The data were produced by immunoSEQ multiplex PCR, yet TCRdb's version contains in-frame clones alone and is incomplete. The table has 90,000 to 120,000 clones, roughly 92% seen once; the top ten hold 4% to 5.5%. For this clone: Its antigen is not known.

The rearrangement uses TRBV5-4 and TRBJ2-3; D perhaps matches TRBD1 (6 bases). This specimen consisted of peripheral blood, obtained on day 0 of AZD1222 vaccination. This receptor was taken from an adult in good health. In nucleotides, the CDR3 is TGTGCCAGCAGCTCCCTAGACAGGACAGTTAGCACAGATACGCAGTATTTT. It encodes CASSSLDRTVSTDTQYF.